The 26 T cell receptor beta chains in this list originate from one sample, sequenced in a study of control samples from healthy donors and cancer patients. Using immunoSEQ multiplex PCR, the repertoire was profiled, and TCRdb retains in-frame clones only, with some absent. Here the sample spans some 100,000 clones, roughly 91% being singletons. Sequenced input: blood. These receptors were collected from a woman aged 45-65 years in good health.

The chain combines TRBV18 with TRBJ1-4; D uncertain. This CDR3 contains 13 residues. The V end was cut by 5 bases, the J end by 5 bases, with 9 bases between. Per germline, CDR1 KGHSH and CDR2 LQKENI. The CDR3 is CASSTSWNEKLFF. The DNA of the CDR3 is TGTGCCAGCTCAACCAGTTGGAATGAAAAACTGTTTTTT.

V and J are TRBV5-1 and TRBJ2-3; no definite D call. This CDR3 comprises 15 residues. CDR1 and CDR2 from the germline V gene are SGHRS and YFSETQ. Trimming cost V 0 bases and J 7 bases, with 15 bases left between them. CDR3 coding DNA: TGCGCCAGCAGCTTGGCCAGAAGTGGGTCTTATACGCAGTATTTT. This encodes CASSLARSGSYTQYF.

This chain connects TRBV6-2 or TRBV6-3 to TRBJ2-3; D remains unclear. The CDR3 contains 16 residues. The ends were cut back, 6 bases at V and 2 bases at J, with 18 bases in the middle. Looked up from germline, CDR1 is MNHEY and CDR2 is SVGEGT. CDR3 coding DNA: TGTGCCAGCAGCCAATATAAGGGATTATACACAGATACGCAGTATTTT. Its translation: CASSQYKGLYTDTQYF.

The chain couples TRBV3-1 (or the pseudogene TRBV3-2) to TRBJ1-1; no reliable D call. The germline V and J ends were trimmed by 3 bases and 7 bases, with 9 bases remaining between them. This CDR3 contains 12 residues. In germline, CDR1 is LGHDT, CDR2 YNNKEL (reference sequence). CDR3 sequence reads: CASSQPLHEAFF. The CDR3 DNA reads as TGTGCCAGCAGCCAGCCTCTTCATGAAGCTTTCTTT.

A remark on this clone: A read error may account for a junction end that differs from germline. This CDR3 reads CASRLAGQETQYF. In DNA form, the CDR3 reads TGCGCCAGCAGGTTGGCGGGGCAAGAGACCCAGTACTTC. J is TRBJ2-5 and V is TRBV5-1, with a possible D match to TRBD2 (6 bases). This CDR3 has 13 residues. Germline lookup yields CDR1 SGHRS and CDR2 YFSETQ. Drawing the rest from reference TRBV5-1 and TRBJ2-5, the complete variable domain is KAGVTQTPRYLIKTRGQQVTLSCSPISGHRSVSWYQQTPGQGLQFLFEYFSETQRNKGNFPGRFSGRQFSNSRSEMNVSTLELGDSALYLCASRLAGQETQYFGPGTRLLVL.

This clone came up a few times. The J gene is TRBJ1-5, the V gene TRBV6-5; D is ambiguous. CDR1 and CDR2 (germline): MNHEY, SVGAGI. The germline V and J ends were trimmed by 4 bases and 4 bases, with 8 bases remaining between them. This CDR3 is built from 13 residues. The chain's CDR3 is CASSSRLNQPQHF. CDR3 sequence (DNA): TGTGCCAGCAGTTCCCGGTTGAATCAGCCCCAGCATTTT.

This clone appeared a single time. The rearrangement joins TRBV6-5 to TRBJ1-5; no reliable D call. CDR1 and CDR2 (germline): MNHEY, SVGAGI. Trimming stripped 8 bases from V and 0 bases from J, with 11 bases between. There are 14 residues in the CDR3. The CDR3 here is CASFPYYSNQPQHF. As DNA, the CDR3 is TGTGCCAGCTTCCCTTATTATAGCAATCAGCCCCAGCATTTT.

This chain uses TRBV9 with TRBJ2-1, with 7 bases aligning to TRBD2. CDR3 length: 15 residues. The germline CDR1 and CDR2 sequences are SGDLS and YYNGEE. J gave up 1 base and V 4 bases, and 5 bases lay outside the gene matches. DNA for the CDR3: TGTGCCAGCAGCCCACGACTAGCTTCCTACAATGAGCAGTTCTTC. Residues: CASSPRLASYNEQFF.

The chain has TRBV24-1 and TRBJ2-1, with 14 bases lining up with TRBD2. V gave up 3 bases and J gave up 9 bases; unmatched junction bases: 3. Germline-derived CDR1 and CDR2 are KGHDR and SFDVKD. CDR3 length: 15 residues. The CDR3 DNA follows: TGTGCCACCAGTGATCCCGGACTAGCGGGGGGTGAGCAGTTCTTC. Protein sequence: CATSDPGLAGGEQFF.

The chain links TRBV16 to TRBJ2-3; D possibly corresponds to TRBD1 (6 bases). V was cut by 3 bases and J by 4 bases, with 17 bases left in between. CDR3 length: 16 residues. The germline V gene has CDR1 KGHSY and CDR2 FQNENV. CDR3 residues: CASSQKETGNADTQYF. Written as DNA, the CDR3 is TGTGCCAGCAGCCAGAAGGAAACAGGGAACGCAGATACGCAGTATTTT.

This chain connects TRBV11-1 to TRBJ2-3; the D gene is possibly TRBD2 (5 bases). This CDR3 contains 13 residues. Looked up from germline, CDR1 is SGHAT and CDR2 is FQDESV (reference sequence). With 6 bases removed from V and 4 bases from J, the gap between germline ends came to 11 bases. The CDR3 here is CASSGWGADTQYF. DNA of the CDR3: TGTGCCAGCAGTGGCTGGGGAGCAGATACGCAGTATTTT. The whole variable domain, filled in from reference TRBV11-1 and TRBJ2-3, reads EAEVAQSPRYKITEKSQAVAFWCDPISGHATLYWYRQILGQGPELLVQFQDESVVDDSQLPKDRFSAERLKGVDSTLKIQPAELGDSAMYLCASSGWGADTQYFGPGTRLTVL.

The chain uses TRBV11-2 and TRBJ2-5; 7 nucleotides align to TRBD2. V lost 1 base to trimming and J lost 2 bases; unmatched junction nucleotides: 16. The germline V gene has CDR1 SGHAT and CDR2 FQNNGV. The CDR3 has 19 residues. For the CDR3, the DNA is TGTGCCAGCAGCTTAGCGCTGGGGGGGGGAGCTACTCGGCAAGAGACCCAGTACTTC. It specifies CASSLALGGGATRQETQYF. The whole variable domain, remainder taken from reference TRBV11-2 and TRBJ2-5, is EAGVAQSPRYKIIEKRQSVAFWCNPISGHATLYWYQQILGQGPKLLIQFQNNGVVDDSQLPKDRFSAERLKGVDSTLKIQPAKLEDSAVYLCASSLALGGGATRQETQYFGPGTRLLVL.

V gene TRBV27 combines with J gene TRBJ2-1, with D perhaps TRBD1 (5 bases). Deletions cut 3 bases from V and 8 bases from J, with 11 bases between. Germline V gene data show CDR1 as MNHEY and CDR2 as SMNVEV (reference sequence). The CDR3 is 13 residues long. The CDR3 DNA is TGTGCCAGCAGTTTGTTTGGGGCAGATGAGCAGTTCTTC. It encodes CASSLFGADEQFF.

The rearrangement links TRBV6-5 to TRBJ1-1, with D maybe TRBD1 (6 bases). V was clipped by 1 base and J by 4 bases, with 16 bases between them. The CDR3 extends over 16 amino acids. From germline, CDR1 is MNHEY and CDR2 SVGAGI. CDR3 sequence: CASSYYRYRESTEAFF. The CDR3 region has the DNA TGTGCCAGCAGTTACTATCGGTACAGGGAGAGCACTGAAGCTTTCTTT.

The rearrangement links TRBV7-8 to TRBJ2-3; no clear D gene. Trimming cost V 0 bases and J 3 bases, with 7 bases left between them. CDR1 and CDR2 from the germline V gene are SGHVS and FQNEAQ. The CDR3 sequence is 14 residues long. The CDR3 is CASSLAPNTDTQYF. CDR3 bases: TGTGCCAGCAGCTTAGCCCCAAATACAGATACGCAGTATTTT.

This clone appeared a single time. V and J are TRBV27 and TRBJ2-7; TRBD1 agrees at 7 bases. The CDR3 sequence is 13 residues long. Germline V gene lookup returns CDR1 MNHEY and CDR2 SMNVEV (reference sequence). Trimming took 4 bases from V and 2 from J; bases not matched to a gene: 2. The CDR3 region is CASSWDSTYEQYF. The CDR3 bases are TGTGCCAGCAGTTGGGACAGCACCTACGAGCAGTACTTC.

This clone is labeled large. The chain has TRBV7-8 and TRBJ1-5; the D gene is possibly TRBD1 (6 bases). This CDR3 region has 16 residues. The ends were cut back, 5 bases at V and 0 bases at J, with 14 bases in the middle. Per germline, CDR1 SGHVS and CDR2 FQNEAQ. CDR3 loop: CASSLWTDYSNQPQHF. The CDR3 DNA sequence: TGTGCCAGCAGCCTATGGACAGATTATAGCAATCAGCCCCAGCATTTT.

V usage is TRBV7-3 and J usage is TRBJ2-3; possible D gene TRBD2, 7 bases. Trimming shortened V by 5 bases and J by 3 bases, and 18 bases separated the two germline ends. The CDR3 extends over 16 amino acids. Germline V gene lookup returns CDR1 SGHTA and CDR2 FQGTGA. The chain's CDR3 is CASSPSVGGLTDTQYF. CDR3 in DNA: TGTGCCAGCAGCCCCTCCGTGGGGGGGCTTACAGATACGCAGTATTTT.

The chain couples TRBV7-8 to TRBJ2-5, with 9 bases fitting TRBD2. Trimming took 5 bases from V and 4 from J; bases not matched to a gene: 8. The CDR3 spans 15 residues. From germline, CDR1 is SGHVS and CDR2 FQNEAQ. DNA for the CDR3: TGTGCCAGCAGCCGAGGGGCGGGAGGGGCAGAGACCCAGTACTTC. Amino acids: CASSRGAGGAETQYF.

This clone was seen only a few times. The rearrangement uses TRBV5-6 and TRBJ1-4; no clear D gene. The length of the CDR3 is 15 residues. Deletions cut 2 bases from V and 8 bases from J, with 16 bases between. Germline loops: CDR1 SGHDT, CDR2 YYEEEE. DNA of the CDR3: TGTGCCAGCAGCTTTGGGCAGGCGGCTTGGGAAAAACTGTTTTTT. Encoded protein: CASSFGQAAWEKLFF.

The V call is TRBV5-1, the J call TRBJ2-5, with no clear D. The CDR3 has 13 amino acids. Germline V gives CDR1 SGHRS, CDR2 YFSETQ. Between the trimmed V and J ends, which lost 4 bases and 5 bases, there was a span of 12 bases. CDR3 DNA: TGCGCCAGCAGCCTGAAGGTTATGGAGACCCAGTACTTC. Translating gives CASSLKVMETQYF.

The CDR3 DNA reads TGTGCCAGCAGCCAACAACTAGCGGGAGGGTTGTTTTTT. Its translation is CASSQQLAGGLFF. The chain links TRBV3-1 (or the pseudogene TRBV3-2) to TRBJ2-2, with 13 bases fitting TRBD2. The CDR3 is made up of 13 amino acids. Germline CDR1 reads LGHDT; CDR2 reads YNNKEL (reference sequence). The V gene end was trimmed by 2 bases and the J gene end by 15 bases; junction bases not matched to a gene: 3.

This chain joins TRBV6-5 and TRBJ1-1, with TRBD1 identical over 7 bases. The CDR3 runs 14 residues. V shed 5 bases, J shed 5 bases, and the junction held 8 bases outside the gene matches. CDR1 and CDR2 (germline): MNHEY, SVGAGI. The CDR3 reads CASSLNYRGTEAFF. CDR3 coding DNA: TGTGCCAGCAGTCTAAATTACAGGGGAACTGAAGCTTTCTTT.

The chain combines TRBV2 with TRBJ1-2; TRBD1 matches 10 bases. CDR3 length equals 15 residues. V lost 2 bases and J lost 5; bases outside the gene matches: 5. The V gene's germline CDR1 is SNHLY and CDR2 FYNNEI. CDR3 sequence: CASSEPGTGVYGYTF. CDR3 nucleotide sequence: TGTGCCAGCAGTGAACCCGGGACAGGGGTTTATGGCTACACCTTC.

J is TRBJ2-7 and V is TRBV19, with 9 bases identical to TRBD1. J gave up 4 bases and V 5 bases, and 9 bases lay outside the gene matches. CDR1 is LNHDA and CDR2 is SQIVND in the germline V gene (reference sequence). CDR3 length: 15 amino acids. The CDR3 loop reads CASSGGGTGKYEQYF. The CDR3, as DNA: TGTGCCAGTAGTGGGGGGGGGACAGGGAAGTACGAGCAGTACTTC.

The CDR3 nucleotides read TGTGCCAGCTCGTCCGGGACAGGGTACGGGTCCTACGAGCAGTACTTC. It is translated as CASSSGTGYGSYEQYF. The chain links TRBV18 to TRBJ2-7, with 9 bases matching TRBD1. The CDR3 is 16 residues long. The junction had 10 bases not matched to a gene; V was cut back by 6 bases and J by 1 base. The germline V gene encodes CDR1 KGHSH and CDR2 LQKENI.